This T cell receptor (beta chain) originates from a study of cytomegalovirus exposure and HLA in healthy donors (dated by TCRdb to about 2017). Background for the entire study: In an earlier analysis of 550 to 750 of the donors, 276 Gb of sequence data and about 110 million unique TCR beta sequences from about 190 million T cells were reported. Every repertoire in the discovery cohort had been generated on one and the same sequencing platform. Roughly five DR-DQ haplotypes were handled as single units for association and clustering, since linkage in the cohort was strong. To predict cytomegalovirus infection status, the study combined high-throughput TCR immunosequencing, statistical association of individual TCRs with disease status, and machine learning. The study aimed to test whether cataloging public T cell receptors could reveal signatures of past pathogen exposure. Rather than drawing on any new phenotypic data, the later analysis identified candidate immune exposures from TCR beta sequences and the way those sequences occurred across donors. Of the 300 to 500 genotyped donors, approximately 80% were placed in the genetic ancestry cluster associated with self-reported Caucasian donors. A separate validation cohort of more than 100 different subjects was used in addition to the approximately 640-subject first cohort. Donor age, sex, ethnicity and CMV serostatus were compiled alongside the repertoire data. In a later genetic analysis, genome-wide SNP genotypes for 398 of the 666 donors were used, and that subset was treated as a discovery cohort. In an earlier analysis of roughly 580 of the donors, high-throughput TCR beta sequencing was used to judge whether each TCR beta V gene segment behaved as functional or pseudogenic. HLA typing included class I and class II loci at four-digit resolution. The number of typed donors differed by locus: about 629-630 for A, B, C, DRB1 and DQB1; approximately 520 for DQA1; 606 for DPA1; and around 450 for DPB1. The study profiled the T cell repertoires of 500 to 800 subjects by immunosequencing and related them to cytomegalovirus serostatus. A later analysis re-examined previously published TCR beta repertoires from more than 550 donors and added high-resolution HLA genotyping to investigate patterns of TCR occurrence. On average, around 200,000 unique TCR beta nucleotide sequences were sequenced per donor among roughly 430 genotyped donors of the cohort, with roughly 18% of those sequences being non-productive. An early release covering roughly 640 HLA-typed donors comprised approximately 290 gigabases of sequencing data and some 79 million unique TCR sequences. Paper-wide results and their limitations: For the cohort, immune exposure information was limited to CMV serostatus. A later analysis found that TCR association rates varied across HLA loci, with DRB1 alleles showing the most associated TCRs and HLA-C alleles the fewest. In a later genetic analysis, fewer N-insertions in productive TCRs were reported among donors in an Asian-associated ancestry cluster than the roughly 700-donor mean. The earlier analysis of nearly 600 of the donors excluded about 16 rarely observed V segments, including chromosome 9 orphons, because counts were too low. The study gave a list of 150 to 200 TCR beta chains associated with cytomegalovirus. A later analysis associated about 16,000 TCR beta sequences with specific HLA alleles at a false discovery rate of 0.05. A cluster of highly shared sequence variants was judged likely to be a technical artifact of the sequencing pipeline. Presence/absence analyses assumed roughly uniform sequencing depth across donors, an assumption that may not hold. Because HLA typing was unavailable for some donors at each locus, only the typed subset was used in association tests. A later genetic analysis associated a missense DCLRE1C variant with V-gene and J-gene trimming of TCR beta chains, and an independent cohort replicated the association. The classifier was reported to diagnose cytomegalovirus status with high specificity and sensitivity in both the original and validation cohorts. When HLA alleles, especially DR and DQ, strongly co-occurred, TCR associations were difficult to assign to individual alleles. The authors suggested that the approach could potentially be extended to other disease states and immunological phenotypes. A few of the identified cytomegalovirus-associated TCR beta chains were confirmed in vitro to be specific for cytomegalovirus antigens. A further reported finding was that TCR beta sequences accurately predicted the HLA-A and HLA-B alleles for most subjects in the first cohort. A later analysis found that HLA-associated TCR beta chains were more clonally expanded and had lower generation probabilities than equally common non-associated chains. Across donors, most TCR sequences were observed very rarely, whereas some public TCRs were present in many individuals. In a later analysis, most CMV-associated TCR beta chains were found to appear HLA-restricted, with HLA associations seemingly driven largely by CMV exposure. The cohort was sequenced for TCR beta chains only, and without alpha or paired-chain data the features that could be detected were limited. Correlated functional status among segregating V segments might be attributable to linkage disequilibrium, but an unknown experimental factor could not be ruled out. In an earlier analysis of over 550 of the donors, most TCR beta V segments were observed in productive rearrangements about 87% or about 30% of the time, broadly matching IMGT annotations. According to a later analysis, parvovirus B19, influenza, CMV and Epstein-Barr virus appeared linked to several top co-occurrence clusters.

Details on this clone: Its target antigen remains unknown. The record has no base qualities; no much larger clone is one base away.

The cohort comprised under 700 healthy bone marrow donors. All cohort members were sampled while nominally healthy, although unrecorded immune exposures were likely present. The donor tested CMV seropositive and was one of the 289 seropositive cohort members. Every donor gave a peripheral blood sample, and the peripheral blood mononuclear cells from that sample were used for TCR beta sequencing. The Qiagen DNeasy Blood Extraction Kit was used to extract genomic DNA from the blood cell samples. Library preparation used the immunoSEQ multiplex PCR assay. The multiplex PCR relied on a mix of 60 forward primers for TCR Vbeta segments and 13 reverse primers for TCR Jbeta segments. The CDR3 region of rearranged TCR beta genes was amplified from genomic DNA by a multiplex PCR assay. The amplified TCR beta libraries were sequenced on the Illumina HiSeq System as 87-base-pair reads. Per the authors' processing: Across the 666 repertoires, a later analysis counted 78 million or so unique TCR beta chains, roughly 11 million of which were shared by at least two donors. Raw reads were error-corrected and collapsed into unique sequences with a nearest-neighbor algorithm that merged closely related sequences to remove PCR and sequencing errors. CDR3 sequences were aligned to IMGT reference sequences to assign V, D and J gene segments. For a sequence to be retained, a match of at least six nucleotides was required to both a V gene segment and a J gene segment. Rearrangements were called productive when the CDR3 lacked stop codons and stayed in frame with V and J; all others were non-productive. Following IMGT convention, CDR3 was defined as the stretch from the second conserved V-encoded cysteine up to the conserved J-encoded phenylalanine. The earlier analysis of about 590 of the donors excluded sequences that lacked an unambiguous match to a single V gene segment. An earlier analysis of fewer than 750 of the donors classified V segments as functional when productive rearrangements were above 56.7% and as segregating when the standard deviation between donors was above 5%. A statistical classification framework was developed to diagnose cytomegalovirus status using the catalog of TCR beta chain sequences. A later analysis assigned V and J genes by comparing TCR nucleotide sequences with IMGT/GENE-DB human TR gene sequences. In a later analysis, CDR3 sequences and most-parsimonious VDJ recombination scenarios were assigned using the TCRdist pipeline. A later analysis defined each TCR beta chain by its CDR3 amino acid sequence plus V-gene family, and excluded reads lacking a unique V-gene family. In a later analysis, around 650 highly shared, low-generation-probability nucleotide sequences were removed to address suspected cross-contamination and a sequencing artifact. For each public chain, a later analysis derived a clonal expansion index from normalized ranks of inferred template counts within each repertoire. In a later analysis, generation probabilities were computed with a VDJ recombination model fitted to out-of-frame rearrangements, and the resulting probabilities were checked against IGoR. Hypergeometric tests were used in a later analysis to score TCR-TCR, TCR-HLA and TCR-CMV co-occurrence, with a repertoire-size bias correction applied to the TCR pairs. A later analysis estimated false discovery rates by permuting HLA or CMV assignments 20 times. In a later analysis, co-occurring TCRs were grouped with DBSCAN, and TCRdist sequence similarity was added when clustering was performed within HLA-allele-positive subsets. For co-occurrence clustering, repertoires with fewer than 30,000 or more than 120,000 public chains were excluded, along with roughly 5 repertoires with anomalous nucleotide sharing. The source is immuneACCESS, and TCRdb retained only in-frame sequences with V and J called. Part of the clones is not carried over; for the studies checked, unresolved V genes explain less than half of this, and the remainder is unexplained. V, J and clone size are taken as reported in that table, and D and trimming were inferred from the DNA itself. For this sample there are about 200,000 clones; around 74% appear just once. The leading ten clones occupy less than 2% of the sample.

The receptor's source is a girl aged 5-17 years in good health and CMV-seropositive. Sequencing was performed on PBMCs.

The nucleotides read TGTGCCAGCAGCTCATGGACAGGGGGTTTCGAGCAGTACTTC. It specifies CASSSWTGGFEQYF. The chain couples TRBV7-6 to TRBJ2-7; 10 central nucleotides agree with TRBD1. The CDR3 covers 14 residues, taking in both the cysteine and the phenylalanine. Kept here is only the CDR3 DNA, which spans 42 bases and is read in frame from base 1. Trimming removed 4 bases from V and 6 bases from J; the gene matches leave 6 bases unexplained. Taken from the germline V gene, the CDR1 and CDR2 loops are SGHVS and FNYEAQ.